A selection of T cell receptor beta chains follows, all from one sample in a study of T cell repertoires in cytomegalovirus infection. Via MiXCR, TCRdb re-called the reads, giving one row per CDR3 protein. The sample has around 350,000 distinct CDR3 sequences; 15% to 20% are singletons. Sequenced material: PBMCs. These receptor sequences come from a human donor in good health (CMV status not recorded). Some clones in this sample may be carry-over from other donors' samples. The CDR3 runs from the conserved cysteine through the conserved F or W. A D gene is named only where the DNA matches it firmly. Expanded clones get a size class; other rows say once, few or many, or leave the size out.

v_call: TRBV5-1; clone_size: many; j_call: TRBJ1-2; d_call: TRBD1; cdr3_nt: TGCGCCAGCAGTGATAGACAGGGCGGCGGCTACACCTTC; cdr3_aa: CASSDRQGGGYTF
v_call: TRBV7-6; clone_size: many; j_call: TRBJ2-7; d_call: .; cdr3_nt: TGTGCCAGCAGCCACCGACAGTCCTACGAGCAGTACTTC; cdr3_aa: CASSHRQSYEQYF
v_call: TRBV24-1; clone_size: .; j_call: TRBJ2-3; d_call: .; cdr3_nt: TGTGCCACCAGTGGCCGGGGAAGCACAGATACGCAGTATTTT; cdr3_aa: CATSGRGSTDTQYF
v_call: TRBV12-3/TRBV12-4; clone_size: many; j_call: TRBJ2-3; d_call: .; cdr3_nt: TGTGCCAGCAGTCCGGGGAGCAGGGAGGCAGATACGCAGTATTTT; cdr3_aa: CASSPGSREADTQYF
v_call: TRBV29-1; clone_size: .; j_call: TRBJ2-7; d_call: .; cdr3_nt: TGCAGCGTTGAGACTTTGGGTGCGGTGGGCGAGCAGTACTTC; cdr3_aa: CSVETLGAVGEQYF
v_call: TRBV7-2; clone_size: many; j_call: TRBJ2-6; d_call: .; cdr3_nt: TGTGCCAGCAGCCTCTACTGGACAAGGAGTATCTCTGGGGCCAACGTCCTGACTTTC; cdr3_aa: CASSLYWTRSISGANVLTF
v_call: TRBV12-3/TRBV12-4; clone_size: few; j_call: TRBJ1-3; d_call: .; cdr3_nt: TGTGCCAGCAGGCCCGATGCTGGAAACACCATATATTTT; cdr3_aa: CASRPDAGNTIYF
v_call: TRBV20-1; clone_size: few; j_call: TRBJ2-4; d_call: TRBD1; cdr3_nt: TGCAGTGCCGGGACAGATATAGCCAAAAACATTCAGTACTTC; cdr3_aa: CSAGTDIAKNIQYF
v_call: TRBV7-2; clone_size: many; j_call: TRBJ1-1; d_call: .; cdr3_nt: TGTGCCAGCAGTGACCCGTCCGGGGGGCGGACTGAAGCTTTCTTT; cdr3_aa: CASSDPSGGRTEAFF
v_call: TRBV7-2; clone_size: many; j_call: TRBJ2-3; d_call: .; cdr3_nt: TGTGCCAGCAGCTTTGCGTCCACAAGCACAGATACGCAGTATTTT; cdr3_aa: CASSFASTSTDTQYF